Sequencing of this T cell receptor (beta chain) was carried out in a study of Ad26.COV2.S vaccination and SARS-CoV-2 variants. Trimming took 3 bases from V and 0 from J; bases not matched to a gene: 5. The CDR3 contains 18 residues. Germline-derived CDR1 and CDR2 are SGHNT and YYREEE (reference sequence). Overall study results and limits: Spike-specific TCR breadth ran higher among vaccine recipients than placebo recipients. Researchers cautioned that TCR breadth and depth analyses may have underestimated total T cell responses. Once vaccination had occurred, spike-specific CD8+ and CD4+ T cell responses reportedly showed substantial breadth.

The assay was immunoSEQ multiplex PCR, and TCRdb's table has in-frame clones only and misses some. Of around 370,000 clones listed, 92% are singletons. To note about this clone: Its specificity is not known.

J is TRBJ2-6 and V is TRBV5-4, with 11 bases fitting TRBD1. Material: peripheral blood, obtained after recovery from COVID-19. The TCR comes from a human donor who had recovered from COVID-19. The CDR3 bases are TGTGCCAGCAGCTGGAGGACAGGGGGCGTCTCTGGGGCCAACGTCCTGACTTTC. Its protein is CASSWRTGGVSGANVLTF. Variable domain in full (rest from reference TRBV5-4 and TRBJ2-6): ETGVTQSPTHLIKTRGQQVTLRCSSQSGHNTVSWYQQALGQGPQFIFQYYREEENGRGNFPPRFSGLQFPNYSSELNVNALELDDSALYLCASSWRTGGVSGANVLTFGAGSRLTVL.